Presented here are 30 T cell receptor beta chains from one specimen sequenced in a study of blood T cell repertoires in COVID-19. Here immunoSEQ multiplex PCR was the method, and the copy in TCRdb shows in-frame clones only, minus some. The sample records roughly 160,000 clones, approximately 86% being singletons. The sequenced material came from peripheral blood. These receptors were collected from a woman aged 80 or over with COVID-19, enrolled during active disease.

The chain is built from TRBV7-9 and TRBJ2-5; no firm D call. The CDR3 runs 12 residues. The germline V gene has CDR1 SEHNR and CDR2 FQNEAQ (reference sequence). V lost 4 bases and J lost 3, with 6 bases in between. The CDR3 nucleotides are TGTGCCAGCAGCTCTTATGAAGAGACCCAGTACTTC. Its translation: CASSSYEETQYF. Full variable domain (outside the CDR3, taken from reference TRBV7-9 and TRBJ2-5): DTGVSQNPRHKITKRGQNVTFRCDPISEHNRLYWYRQTLGQGPEFLTYFQNEAQLEKSRLLSDRFSAERPKGSFSTLEIQRTEQGDSAMYLCASSSYEETQYFGPGTRLLVL.

The chain joins TRBV28 to TRBJ2-3, with 9 bases fitting TRBD1. CDR1 and CDR2 from the germline V gene are MDHEN and SYDVKM. Trimming removed 2 bases from V and 3 bases from J; junction bases left unmatched: 3. This CDR3 contains 15 residues. This CDR3 reads CASSLRQGVTDTQYF. The CDR3 DNA reads TGTGCCAGCAGTTTACGACAGGGGGTGACAGATACGCAGTATTTT. Filled out from reference TRBV28 and TRBJ2-3, the complete variable domain reads DVKVTQSSRYLVKRTGEKVFLECVQDMDHENMFWYRQDPGLGLRLIYFSYDVKMKEKGDIPEGYSVSREKKERFSLILESASTNQTSMYLCASSLRQGVTDTQYFGPGTRLTVL.

V and J are TRBV27 and TRBJ1-6; 7 nucleotides line up with TRBD1. The junction had 4 bases not matched to a gene; V was cut back by 0 bases and J by 8 bases. Germline V gives CDR1 MNHEY, CDR2 SMNVEV (reference sequence). CDR3 length equals 15 residues. The CDR3 coding sequence is TGTGCCAGCAGTTTATCCCCCACAGGGGATTCACCCCTCCACTTT. This codes for CASSLSPTGDSPLHF.

This clone was found a few times. V gene TRBV7-2 combines with J gene TRBJ2-7; the D gene is possibly TRBD1 (5 bases). This CDR3 comprises 14 residues. Germline CDR1 reads SGHTA; CDR2 reads FQGNSA. Between the trimmed V and J ends, which lost 6 bases and 0 bases, there was a span of 12 bases. Here the CDR3 DNA reads TGTGCCAGCAGTTCCAGGGTTAGCTCCTACGAGCAGTACTTC. Translated: CASSSRVSSYEQYF. The full variable domain, with the rest looked up from reference TRBV7-2 and TRBJ2-7, is GAGVSQSPSNKVTEKGKDVELRCDPISGHTALYWYRQSLGQGLEFLIYFQGNSAPDKSGLPSDRFSAERTGGSVSTLTIQRTQQEDSAVYLCASSSRVSSYEQYFGPGTRLTVT.

The gene calls are TRBV18 and TRBJ1-2; D gene unclear. Trimming took off 5 bases at V and 4 bases at J, with 14 bases between the two ends. CDR1 KGHSH and CDR2 LQKENI come from the germline V gene. The CDR3 contains 14 residues. The CDR3 DNA follows: TGTGCCAGCTCAGGAGCGCCCACGACCTATGGCTACACCTTC. Its protein product is CASSGAPTTYGYTF.

This chain joins TRBV6-6 and TRBJ2-7, with a tentative D call TRBD1 (6 bases). From germline, CDR1 is MNHNY and CDR2 SVGAGI (reference sequence). Trimming removed 5 bases at V and 2 bases at J, with 13 bases between. The CDR3 has 14 residues. This CDR3 reads CASSKDRVAYEQYF. The DNA for the CDR3 is TGTGCCAGCAGTAAGGACAGAGTAGCCTACGAGCAGTACTTC.

This clone came up once. This sequence joins TRBV9 and TRBJ2-7; 8 nucleotides line up with TRBD2. This CDR3 is built from 16 residues. V lost 0 bases and J lost 2; bases outside the gene matches: 7. The germline V gene encodes CDR1 SGDLS and CDR2 YYNGEE. In DNA, the CDR3 is TGTGCCAGCAGCGTAGCTGACGGGAGGGACGCCTACGAGCAGTACTTC. Its protein is CASSVADGRDAYEQYF.

The chain joins TRBV7-2 to TRBJ2-3, with unresolved D. Germline-derived CDR1 and CDR2 are SGHTA and FQGNSA. Trimming cost V 2 bases and J 6 bases, with 9 bases left between them. This CDR3 is built from 13 residues. CDR3 region: CASSLLVSDTQYF. The CDR3 DNA reads TGTGCCAGCAGCTTACTAGTATCGGATACGCAGTATTTT.

This sequence joins TRBV24-1 and TRBJ1-2; D is uncertain. Germline-derived CDR1 and CDR2 are KGHDR and SFDVKD. V lost 4 bases and J 4 bases, leaving 9 bases between the germline ends. The CDR3 totals 13 residues. The CDR3 sequence: CATSESGIYGYTF. CDR3 DNA: TGTGCCACCAGTGAGTCCGGGATCTATGGCTACACCTTC.

This rearrangement joins TRBV6-2 or TRBV6-3 to TRBJ1-3; 10 bases are shared with TRBD1. This CDR3 contains 15 residues. Germline lookup yields CDR1 MNHEY and CDR2 SVGEGT. The trim removed 2 bases at V and 2 bases at J, leaving 0 bases unmatched. CDR3 DNA: TGTGCCAGCAGTTACGACAGGGGGCCTGGAAACACCATATATTTT. It codes for CASSYDRGPGNTIYF.

The chain joins TRBV28 to TRBJ1-5, with TRBD1 matching over 8 bases. V was clipped by 7 bases and J by 2 bases; unmatched bases: 4. Germline-derived CDR1 and CDR2 are MDHEN and SYDVKM. This CDR3 has 14 residues. The chain's CDR3 is CASTATGGNQPQHF. The CDR3 bases are TGTGCCAGCACCGCGACAGGGGGCAATCAGCCCCAGCATTTT. The variable domain in full, completed from reference TRBV28 and TRBJ1-5, reads DVKVTQSSRYLVKRTGEKVFLECVQDMDHENMFWYRQDPGLGLRLIYFSYDVKMKEKGDIPEGYSVSREKKERFSLILESASTNQTSMYLCASTATGGNQPQHFGDGTRLSIL.

The CDR3 bases are TGTGCCAGCACCCCAAGGAGGGGGCTTTGGGAAAAACTGTTTTTT. This translates into CASTPRRGLWEKLFF. The chain carries TRBV28 and TRBJ1-4; 7 bases are shared with TRBD1. The CDR3 is 15 amino acids. Germline lookup yields CDR1 MDHEN and CDR2 SYDVKM. V shed 7 bases, J shed 8 bases, and the junction held 13 bases outside the gene matches.

The V call is TRBV5-5, the J call TRBJ2-6; the D is unclear. V lost 2 bases and J 0 bases, leaving 6 bases between the germline ends. CDR3 length equals 15 residues. Looked up from germline, CDR1 is SGHKS and CDR2 is YYEKEE (reference sequence). CDR3 sequence reads: CASSFTDSGANVLTF. CDR3 in DNA: TGTGCCAGCAGCTTTACAGACTCTGGGGCCAACGTCCTGACTTTC.

CDR3 sequence: CASSPQGANYGYTF. The CDR3 DNA reads as TGTGCCAGCAGCCCACAGGGGGCTAACTATGGCTACACCTTC. The chain uses TRBV7-2 and TRBJ1-2, with 8 bases lining up with TRBD1. CDR3 length equals 14 residues. J lost 0 bases, V lost 5 bases, and 2 bases had no gene match. Germline loops: CDR1 SGHTA, CDR2 FQGNSA.

The rearrangement links TRBV28 to TRBJ2-1; TRBD2 agrees at 9 bases. From germline, CDR1 is MDHEN and CDR2 SYDVKM. The CDR3 is 15 residues long. J lost 7 bases, V lost 6 bases, and 10 bases had no gene match. The CDR3 spells CASSRSGSPGNEQFF. The CDR3 DNA reads as TGTGCCAGCAGCCGTAGCGGGAGCCCGGGTAATGAGCAGTTCTTC.

The rearrangement links TRBV3-1 (or the pseudogene TRBV3-2) to TRBJ2-5; 16 nucleotides agree with TRBD2. CDR3 length: 20 residues. With V trimmed by 1 base and J by 5 bases, 13 bases remained unmatched. Germline V gives CDR1 LGHDT, CDR2 YNNKEL (reference sequence). The CDR3 DNA is TGTGCCAGCAGCCAAGCCGGGACTAGCGGGAGGGCGGGGCGTGTTGAGACCCAGTACTTC. Translation gives CASSQAGTSGRAGRVETQYF.

J is TRBJ1-1 and V is TRBV19, with D perhaps TRBD1 (5 bases). Germline-derived CDR1 and CDR2 are LNHDA and SQIVND (reference sequence). The CDR3 spans 14 residues. Trimming took off 8 bases at V and 3 bases at J, with 16 bases between the two ends. DNA for the CDR3: TGTGCCAGTCGTCTCGGGGGACGGTACACTGAAGCTTTCTTT. It is translated as CASRLGGRYTEAFF.

This chain uses TRBV5-1 with TRBJ2-1; 7 positions agree with TRBD1. Trimming at V came to 0 bases and at J to 5 bases, leaving 17 bases not matched to a gene. The CDR3 covers 19 residues. Per the germline V gene, CDR1 is SGHRS and CDR2 is YFSETQ. The CDR3 sequence: CASSLGQGPASSRDNEQFF. The CDR3 DNA follows: TGCGCCAGCAGCTTGGGACAGGGCCCAGCGTCGTCGAGGGACAATGAGCAGTTCTTC.

The genes are TRBV29-1 and TRBJ2-7; D may be TRBD2 (6 bases). Germline V gene data show CDR1 as SQVTM and CDR2 as ANQGSEA. V lost 4 bases and J lost 4, with 14 bases in between. The length of the CDR3 is 13 residues. For the CDR3, the DNA is TGCAGCGTTGGTTGGGACTCAGGGTACGAGCAGTACTTC. Protein product: CSVGWDSGYEQYF.

The genes are TRBV4-3 and TRBJ2-1, with 10 bases identical to TRBD2. Trimming at V came to 1 base and at J to 8 bases, leaving 11 bases not matched to a gene. Germline assignment: CDR1 LGHNA and CDR2 YSLEER. The CDR3 sequence is 17 residues long. CDR3 sequence reads: CASSQVGPSGSIHEQFF. CDR3 nucleotide sequence: TGCGCCAGCAGCCAAGTAGGGCCTAGCGGGAGCATCCATGAGCAGTTCTTC.

The chain joins TRBV6-5 to TRBJ1-1, with 10 positions matching TRBD1. Unmatched junction bases numbered 4, after V lost 2 bases and J lost 4 bases. CDR1 MNHEY and CDR2 SVGAGI come from the germline V gene. CDR3 length equals 15 residues. CDR3 in amino acids: CASSYGGQGFTEAFF. DNA for the CDR3: TGTGCCAGCAGTTACGGGGGACAGGGGTTCACTGAAGCTTTCTTT.

The chain combines TRBV28 with TRBJ1-1; D may be TRBD1 (5 bases). The CDR3 is 14 residues long. V lost 4 bases and J 7 bases, leaving 16 bases between the germline ends. Germline loops: CDR1 MDHEN, CDR2 SYDVKM. The CDR3 DNA is TGTGCCAGCAGTTACGTCGGGGGGATGTATGAAGCTTTCTTT. Its protein product is CASSYVGGMYEAFF.

V usage is TRBV28 and J usage is TRBJ1-2, with D unclear. Trimming removed 5 bases at V and 7 bases at J, with 17 bases between. Per germline, CDR1 MDHEN and CDR2 SYDVKM. The CDR3 extends over 14 amino acids. This chain's CDR3 is CASSVRPTGGGYTF. CDR3 sequence (DNA): TGTGCCAGCAGTGTACGACCGACCGGCGGTGGCTACACCTTC.

V is TRBV18 and J is TRBJ1-1, with D unclear. The CDR3 runs to 15 residues. The V and J ends lost 3 bases and 4 bases respectively, with 15 bases between them. The germline gives CDR1 KGHSH, CDR2 LQKENI. The CDR3 nucleotides read TGTGCCAGCTCACCCCTTCGGGGATTGAGCACTGAAGCTTTCTTT. The encoded protein is CASSPLRGLSTEAFF.

The chain combines TRBV6-5 with TRBJ2-7; 10 bases are shared with TRBD2. CDR3 size: 15 residues. V lost 5 bases and J lost 0; bases outside the gene matches: 4. Germline loops: CDR1 MNHEY, CDR2 SVGAGI. The chain's CDR3 is CASSKGLAISYEQYF. For the CDR3, the DNA is TGTGCCAGCAGTAAGGGACTAGCGATCTCCTACGAGCAGTACTTC.

The rearrangement joins TRBV9 to TRBJ1-2; tentative D call: TRBD1 (5 bases). Per the germline V gene, CDR1 is SGDLS and CDR2 is YYNGEE. The ends were cut back, 3 bases at V and 8 bases at J, with 14 bases in the middle. The CDR3 contains 13 residues. For the CDR3, the DNA is TGTGCCAGCAGCGCGCCAGGGTTCAGGGGCTACACCTTC. The encoded protein is CASSAPGFRGYTF.

The chain employs TRBV3-1 (or the pseudogene TRBV3-2) and TRBJ2-1, with 7 nucleotides matching TRBD1. V lost 3 bases and J lost 5; bases outside the gene matches: 4. The CDR3 extends over 14 amino acids. Germline-derived CDR1 and CDR2 are LGHDT and YNNKEL (reference sequence). CDR3 loop: CASSQGQINNEQFF. The CDR3 bases are TGTGCCAGCAGCCAGGGACAGATTAACAATGAGCAGTTCTTC.

The chain is built from TRBV5-1 and TRBJ2-7; TRBD2 matches at 7 bases. The V gene end was trimmed by 4 bases and the J gene end by 5 bases; junction bases not matched to a gene: 12. The CDR3 is 15 residues long. The germline gives CDR1 SGHRS, CDR2 YFSETQ. CDR3 in amino acids: CASSPLGGGSDEQYF. DNA for the CDR3: TGCGCCAGCAGCCCGCTAGGAGGCGGGAGTGACGAGCAGTACTTC. The complete variable domain, with remaining parts taken from reference TRBV5-1 and TRBJ2-7, reads KAGVTQTPRYLIKTRGQQVTLSCSPISGHRSVSWYQQTPGQGLQFLFEYFSETQRNKGNFPGRFSGRQFSNSRSEMNVSTLELGDSALYLCASSPLGGGSDEQYFGPGTRLTVT.

The rearrangement joins TRBV19 to TRBJ1-5; D is undetermined. The CDR3 consists of 15 residues. With 4 bases removed from V and 4 bases from J, the gap between germline ends came to 14 bases. CDR1 LNHDA and CDR2 SQIVND come from the germline V gene (reference sequence). The CDR3 sequence is CASSTGWAPNQPQHF. In DNA form, the CDR3 reads TGTGCCAGTAGTACTGGATGGGCACCAAATCAGCCCCAGCATTTT. Full variable domain (remainder filled in from reference TRBV19 and TRBJ1-5): DGGITQSPKYLFRKEGQNVTLSCEQNLNHDAMYWYRQDPGQGLRLIYYSQIVNDFQKGDIAEGYSVSREKKESFPLTVTSAQKNPTAFYLCASSTGWAPNQPQHFGDGTRLSIL.

The V gene is TRBV2, the J gene TRBJ1-2; 9 positions agree with TRBD1. There are 14 residues in the CDR3. Trimming cost V 7 bases and J 2 bases; bases outside gene matches: 5. The germline gives CDR1 SNHLY, CDR2 FYNNEI. CDR3 region: CASMNRGQNYGYTF. The CDR3 bases are TGTGCCAGCATGAACAGGGGGCAGAACTATGGCTACACCTTC.